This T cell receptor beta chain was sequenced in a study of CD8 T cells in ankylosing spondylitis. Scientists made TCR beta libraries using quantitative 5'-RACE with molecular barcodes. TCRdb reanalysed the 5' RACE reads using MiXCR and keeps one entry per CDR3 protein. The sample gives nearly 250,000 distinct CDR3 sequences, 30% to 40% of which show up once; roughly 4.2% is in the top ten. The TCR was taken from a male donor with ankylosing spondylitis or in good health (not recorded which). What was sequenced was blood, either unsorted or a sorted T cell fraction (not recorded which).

The chain's CDR3 is CSVPTGGAHGYTF. The CDR3, as DNA: TGCAGCGTGCCCACAGGGGGCGCGCATGGCTACACCTTC. The rearrangement joins TRBV29-1 to TRBJ1-2; TRBD1 matches 9 bases. Unmatched junction bases numbered 8, after V lost 6 bases and J lost 6 bases. The CDR3 loop spans 13 amino acids. Germline V gene data show CDR1 as SQVTM and CDR2 as ANQGSEA.